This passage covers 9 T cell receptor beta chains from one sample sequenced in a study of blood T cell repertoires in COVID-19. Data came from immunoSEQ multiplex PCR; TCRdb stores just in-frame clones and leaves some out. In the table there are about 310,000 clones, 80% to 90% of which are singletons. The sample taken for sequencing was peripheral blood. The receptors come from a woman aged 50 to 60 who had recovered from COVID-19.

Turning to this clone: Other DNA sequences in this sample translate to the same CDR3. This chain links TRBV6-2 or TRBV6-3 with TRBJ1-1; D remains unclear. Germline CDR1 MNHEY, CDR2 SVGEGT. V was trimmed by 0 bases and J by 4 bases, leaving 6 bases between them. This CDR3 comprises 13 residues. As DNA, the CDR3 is TGTGCCAGCAGTTACTCGCGGATCACTGAAGCTTTCTTT. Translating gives CASSYSRITEAFF.

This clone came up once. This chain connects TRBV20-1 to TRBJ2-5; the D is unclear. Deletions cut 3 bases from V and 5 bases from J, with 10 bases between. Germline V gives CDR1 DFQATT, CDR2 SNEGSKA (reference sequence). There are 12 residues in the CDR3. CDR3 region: CSASRRVETQYF. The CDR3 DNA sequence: TGCAGTGCTAGTCGTCGGGTCGAGACCCAGTACTTC.

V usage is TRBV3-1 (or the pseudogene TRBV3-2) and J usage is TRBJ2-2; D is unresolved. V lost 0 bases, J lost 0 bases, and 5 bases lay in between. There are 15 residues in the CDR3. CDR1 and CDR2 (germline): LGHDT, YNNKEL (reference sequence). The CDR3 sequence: CASSQDFTNTGELFF. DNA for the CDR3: TGTGCCAGCAGCCAAGATTTTACGAACACCGGGGAGCTGTTTTTT.

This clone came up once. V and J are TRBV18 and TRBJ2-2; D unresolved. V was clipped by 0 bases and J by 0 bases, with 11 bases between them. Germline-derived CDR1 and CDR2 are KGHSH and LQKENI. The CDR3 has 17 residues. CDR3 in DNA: TGTGCCAGCTCACCACCATACGGAGCCTCGAACACCGGGGAGCTGTTTTTT. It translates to CASSPPYGASNTGELFF.

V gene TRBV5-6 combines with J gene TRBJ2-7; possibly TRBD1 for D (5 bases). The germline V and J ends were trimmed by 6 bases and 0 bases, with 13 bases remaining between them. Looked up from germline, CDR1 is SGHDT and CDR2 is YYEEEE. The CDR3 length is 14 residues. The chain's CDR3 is CASTGRRSSYEQYF. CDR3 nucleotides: TGTGCCAGCACAGGGCGTCGGAGCTCCTACGAGCAGTACTTC. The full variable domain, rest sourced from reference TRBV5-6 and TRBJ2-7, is DAGVTQSPTHLIKTRGQQVTLRCSPKSGHDTVSWYQQALGQGPQFIFQYYEEEERQRGNFPDRFSGHQFPNYSSELNVNALLLGDSALYLCASTGRRSSYEQYFGPGTRLTVT.

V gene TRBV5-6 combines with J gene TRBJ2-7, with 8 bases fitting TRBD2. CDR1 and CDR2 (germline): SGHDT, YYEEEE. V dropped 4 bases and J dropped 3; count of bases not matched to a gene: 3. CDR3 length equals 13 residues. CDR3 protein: CASSRGGRYEQYF. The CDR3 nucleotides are TGTGCCAGCAGCCGCGGGGGGCGCTACGAGCAGTACTTC.

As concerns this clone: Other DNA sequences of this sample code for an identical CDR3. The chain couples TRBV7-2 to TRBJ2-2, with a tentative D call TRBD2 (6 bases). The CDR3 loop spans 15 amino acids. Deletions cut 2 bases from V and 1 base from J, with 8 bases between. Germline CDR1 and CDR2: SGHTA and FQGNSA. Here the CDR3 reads CASSLLRGNTGELFF. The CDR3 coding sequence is TGTGCCAGCAGCTTACTGCGGGGGAACACCGGGGAGCTGTTTTTT.

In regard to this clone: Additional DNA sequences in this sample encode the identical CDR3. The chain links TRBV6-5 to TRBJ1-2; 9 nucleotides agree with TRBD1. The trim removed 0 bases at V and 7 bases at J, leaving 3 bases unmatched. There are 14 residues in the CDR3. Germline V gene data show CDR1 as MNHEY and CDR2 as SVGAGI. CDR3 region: CASSYSTGGFGYTF. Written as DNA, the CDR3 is TGTGCCAGCAGTTACTCTACAGGGGGCTTTGGCTACACCTTC.

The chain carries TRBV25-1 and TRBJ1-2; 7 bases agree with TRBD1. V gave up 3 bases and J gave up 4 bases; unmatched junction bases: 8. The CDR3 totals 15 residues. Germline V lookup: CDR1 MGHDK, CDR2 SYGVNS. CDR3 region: CASSDPDRQAYGYTF. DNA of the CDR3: TGTGCCAGCAGTGACCCGGACAGGCAGGCCTATGGCTACACCTTC.